The 32 T cell receptor beta chains given below trace back to one sample, sequenced in a study of T cell responses to AZD1222 COVID-19 vaccine. The table came from immunoSEQ multiplex PCR; TCRdb's copy has only in-frame clones and leaves some out. Of some 84,000 clones in the sample, 80% to 90% were seen once. The source was peripheral blood, collected 28 days after the second AZD1222 dose. The receptor set was obtained from an adult who received the AZD1222 COVID-19 vaccine.

Worth noting for this clone: This may stem from a read error, because a much larger clone lies one nucleotide away. V and J are TRBV5-1 and TRBJ1-2; no firm D call. The CDR3 has 13 residues. V lost 8 bases and J 1 base, leaving 12 bases between the germline ends. Germline lookup yields CDR1 SGHRS and CDR2 YFSETQ. CDR3 bases: TGCGCCAGTAAAAACAGCTTTAACTATGGCTACACCTTC. It yields the protein CASKNSFNYGYTF.

The V gene is TRBV20-1, the J gene TRBJ2-2, with 7 bases matching TRBD1. Losses at the gene ends were 3 bases for V and 1 base for J; bases not matched to a gene: 8. The CDR3 length is 16 residues. Germline assignment: CDR1 DFQATT and CDR2 SNEGSKA (reference sequence). For the CDR3, the DNA is TGCAGTGCTAGTAAGACAGGGATGGGGAACACCGGGGAGCTGTTTTTT. This translates into CSASKTGMGNTGELFF.

The table lists this clone with a count of one. This chain uses TRBV5-1 with TRBJ2-2; 10 nucleotides line up with TRBD1. Per the germline V gene, CDR1 is SGHRS and CDR2 is YFSETQ. The CDR3 runs 16 residues. V dropped 2 bases and J dropped 4; count of bases not matched to a gene: 5. For the CDR3, the DNA is TGCGCCAGCAGCTTCACAAGGACAGGGGGCACCGGGGAGCTGTTTTTT. Encoded protein: CASSFTRTGGTGELFF.

The genes are TRBV6-5 and TRBJ2-3; D possibly matches TRBD1 or TRBD2 (5 bases each). V was shortened by 8 bases and J by 0 bases, with 9 bases between the two germline ends. Germline V lookup: CDR1 MNHEY, CDR2 SVGAGI. The CDR3 has 13 amino acids. CDR3 sequence: CASRRESTDTQYF. As DNA, the CDR3 is TGTGCCAGCCGCAGGGAGAGCACAGATACGCAGTATTTT.

This clone was found a few times. The rearrangement joins TRBV7-2 to TRBJ2-2; D uncertain. CDR1 SGHTA and CDR2 FQGNSA come from the germline V gene. This CDR3 region has 13 residues. Trimming pared 2 bases from V and 6 bases from J, leaving 7 bases between. CDR3: CASSLLLSGELFF. The CDR3, as DNA: TGTGCCAGCAGCTTATTGCTCTCCGGGGAGCTGTTTTTT.

The chain links TRBV11-1 to TRBJ2-7; unclear D gene. Trimming took off 1 base at V and 2 bases at J, with 9 bases between the two ends. From germline, CDR1 is SGHAT and CDR2 FQDESV (reference sequence). This CDR3 comprises 14 residues. The CDR3 is CASSLEYSPYEQYF. In DNA form, the CDR3 reads TGTGCCAGCAGCTTAGAGTACAGCCCCTACGAGCAGTACTTC.

In its sample, this clone was seen once. The chain recombines TRBV16 with TRBJ2-7, with 8 nucleotides matching TRBD2. The CDR3 is 13 residues long. In germline, CDR1 is KGHSY, CDR2 FQNENV. Trimming removed 2 bases from V and 4 bases from J; junction bases left unmatched: 1. CDR3 loop: CASSQSGSYEQYF. The CDR3 DNA follows: TGTGCCAGCAGCCAAAGCGGGAGTTACGAGCAGTACTTC.

The chain recombines TRBV6-5 with TRBJ2-5; D unclear. CDR1 is MNHEY, CDR2 SVGAGI, per germline. Trimming shortened V by 0 bases and J by 2 bases, and 10 bases separated the two germline ends. The CDR3 is 15 amino acids. The CDR3 DNA is TGTGCCAGCAGTTACTCGGTCCTGGTACAAGAGACCCAGTACTTC. Translated, it gives CASSYSVLVQETQYF.

This chain joins TRBV5-4 and TRBJ1-2; D gene uncertain. This CDR3 region has 13 residues. V lost 5 bases and J 5 bases, leaving 13 bases between the germline ends. Germline V CDR1 and CDR2: SGHNT, YYREEE (reference sequence). The CDR3 is CASRVQNGYGYTF. CDR3 in DNA: TGTGCCAGCAGAGTGCAGAATGGGTATGGCTACACCTTC.

CDR3 nucleotide sequence: TGCGCCAGCAGCTTGGGGCTGTACGAGCAGTACTTC. It codes for CASSLGLYEQYF. This rearrangement joins TRBV5-1 to TRBJ2-7; D not certain. Germline-derived CDR1 and CDR2 are SGHRS and YFSETQ. The CDR3 contains 12 residues. V lost 0 bases to trimming and J lost 4 bases, with 5 bases between them.

The V gene is TRBV5-1, the J gene TRBJ2-3; 8 positions match TRBD2. This CDR3 is 17 amino acids long. The ends lost 4 bases at V and 1 base at J; junction bases unmatched: 11. Germline V CDR1 and CDR2: SGHRS, YFSETQ. The CDR3 DNA follows: TGCGCCAGCAGCCCTGCCGGGGGGGGGCTCGGCACAGATACGCAGTATTTT. It is translated as CASSPAGGGLGTDTQYF.

V is TRBV28 and J is TRBJ2-7, with 10 bases identical to TRBD1. CDR3 length: 15 residues. Germline V gene data show CDR1 as MDHEN and CDR2 as SYDVKM. Trimming took 4 bases from V and 7 from J; bases not matched to a gene: 10. The CDR3 loop is CASSYSGTGVQEQYF. The CDR3 region has the DNA TGTGCCAGCAGTTACTCCGGGACAGGGGTGCAGGAGCAGTACTTC.

J is TRBJ2-3 and V is TRBV19; TRBD2 matches at 8 bases. This CDR3 is 19 amino acids long. Losses at the gene ends were 4 bases for V and 5 bases for J; bases not matched to a gene: 20. The germline V gene encodes CDR1 LNHDA and CDR2 SQIVND (reference sequence). CDR3 protein: CASSNREREGPGRVDTQYF. CDR3 nucleotide sequence: TGTGCCAGTAGTAATCGAGAACGGGAGGGCCCTGGTAGGGTAGATACGCAGTATTTT. Together with reference TRBV19 and TRBJ2-3, the CDR3 gives the full variable domain: DGGITQSPKYLFRKEGQNVTLSCEQNLNHDAMYWYRQDPGQGLRLIYYSQIVNDFQKGDIAEGYSVSREKKESFPLTVTSAQKNPTAFYLCASSNREREGPGRVDTQYFGPGTRLTVL.

This clone was seen just once. This chain uses TRBV5-6 with TRBJ1-5, with TRBD1 as a possible D gene (6 bases). The CDR3 extends over 17 amino acids. The germline V gene has CDR1 SGHDT and CDR2 YYEEEE. Trimming stripped 4 bases from V and 1 base from J, with 18 bases between. CDR3 DNA: TGTGCCAGCAGCCAGGCGGGGTTTCAGGGGAGCAATCAGCCCCAGCATTTT. The encoded protein is CASSQAGFQGSNQPQHF.

The rearrangement uses TRBV19 and TRBJ1-3, with TRBD1 matching over 11 bases. V trimming: 9 bases; J trimming: 1 base; junction bases outside the gene matches: 14. Per the germline V gene, CDR1 is LNHDA and CDR2 is SQIVND (reference sequence). CDR3 size: 18 residues. CDR3 coding DNA: TGTGCCAGCTGGGACAGGGGGACAGGGGTTACGTCTGGAAACACCATATATTTT. This encodes CASWDRGTGVTSGNTIYF.

This sequence joins TRBV7-2 and TRBJ2-1; possible D gene TRBD2, 6 bases. In germline, CDR1 is SGHTA, CDR2 FQGNSA. V was shortened by 6 bases and J by 6 bases, with 9 bases between the two germline ends. CDR3 length: 12 amino acids. Here the CDR3 DNA reads TGTGCCAGCAGACCCGGGGGCAATGAGCAGTTCTTC. Encoded protein: CASRPGGNEQFF.

V gene TRBV19 combines with J gene TRBJ2-2; possible D gene TRBD1, 6 bases. The V and J ends lost 7 bases and 0 bases respectively, with 12 bases between them. The CDR3 is made up of 15 amino acids. CDR1 is LNHDA and CDR2 is SQIVND in the germline V gene (reference sequence). The CDR3 region is CASTPGVANTGELFF. CDR3 sequence (DNA): TGTGCCAGTACCCCAGGGGTTGCGAACACCGGGGAGCTGTTTTTT.

This clone has just a few counts. The rearrangement joins TRBV7-2 to TRBJ2-1, with TRBD2 matching over 13 bases. Germline CDR1 and CDR2: SGHTA and FQGNSA. This CDR3 has 16 residues. Unmatched junction bases numbered 7, after V lost 3 bases and J lost 8 bases. CDR3 nucleotides: TGTGCCAGCAGCTTCGACACTAGCGGGGGGGCCTATGAGCAGTTCTTC. Its translation: CASSFDTSGGAYEQFF. Filled out from reference TRBV7-2 and TRBJ2-1, the complete variable domain reads GAGVSQSPSNKVTEKGKDVELRCDPISGHTALYWYRQSLGQGLEFLIYFQGNSAPDKSGLPSDRFSAERTGGSVSTLTIQRTQQEDSAVYLCASSFDTSGGAYEQFFGPGTRLTVL.

This clone was recorded once. The chain uses TRBV5-4 and TRBJ2-2; 9 nucleotides line up with TRBD2. Unmatched junction bases numbered 4, after V lost 3 bases and J lost 1 base. CDR3 length: 16 amino acids. Germline loops: CDR1 SGHNT, CDR2 YYREEE (reference sequence). The CDR3 DNA is TGTGCCAGCAGCTCACCTAGCGGGGAGAACACCGGGGAGCTGTTTTTT. It is translated as CASSSPSGENTGELFF.

V gene TRBV5-1 combines with J gene TRBJ2-5, with 10 bases fitting TRBD2. The V and J ends lost 0 bases and 6 bases, in that order; junction bases with no gene match: 8. The CDR3 totals 16 residues. Germline CDR1 reads SGHRS; CDR2 reads YFSETQ. The CDR3 here is CASSLAASGGSKTQYF. CDR3 sequence (DNA): TGCGCCAGCAGCTTGGCTGCTAGCGGGGGCAGCAAGACCCAGTACTTC.

This chain uses TRBV5-1 with TRBJ2-1; TRBD2 matches 14 bases. The CDR3 consists of 14 residues. V was clipped by 7 bases and J by 9 bases; unmatched bases: 6. CDR1 and CDR2 (germline): SGHRS, YFSETQ. Written as DNA, the CDR3 is TGCGCCAGCGGGGGACTAGCGGGAGTAACTGAGCAGTTCTTC. It yields the protein CASGGLAGVTEQFF.

This clone came up a few times. The rearrangement links TRBV7-2 to TRBJ2-1; 8 nucleotides match TRBD2. Germline V gene sequence: CDR1 SGHTA, CDR2 FQGNSA. J was trimmed by 7 bases and V by 4 bases; bases with no gene match: 12. This CDR3 has 16 amino acids. CDR3 protein: CASSSRSGGAFNEQFF. CDR3 nucleotides: TGTGCCAGCAGCTCCCGGTCGGGGGGGGCCTTTAATGAGCAGTTCTTC.

This clone has only a few counts. The chain joins TRBV7-2 to TRBJ1-1; no clear D gene. Germline CDR1 SGHTA, CDR2 FQGNSA. This CDR3 region has 13 residues. V lost 5 bases, J lost 5 bases, and 12 bases lay in between. CDR3 DNA: TGTGCCAGCAGCCTTGGAGCCAAGACTGAAGCTTTCTTT. Translated, it gives CASSLGAKTEAFF.

This chain uses TRBV7-2 with TRBJ1-1; the D is unclear. The germline V and J ends were trimmed by 5 bases and 8 bases, with 15 bases remaining between them. CDR3 length: 13 residues. The germline V gene encodes CDR1 SGHTA and CDR2 FQGNSA. CDR3 sequence: CASSHWSEQEAFF. The CDR3 coding sequence is TGTGCCAGCAGCCATTGGTCAGAGCAAGAAGCTTTCTTT.

The V gene is TRBV20-1, the J gene TRBJ1-1; D unresolved. Trimming pared 5 bases from V and 8 bases from J, leaving 3 bases between. This CDR3 is built from 8 residues. CDR1 DFQATT and CDR2 SNEGSKA come from the germline V gene (reference sequence). The CDR3 DNA reads as TGCAGTGCTCCGGAAGCTTTCTTT. Translated: CSAPEAFF.

This chain connects TRBV28 to TRBJ1-2, with a tentative D call TRBD1 (5 bases). This CDR3 contains 14 residues. V lost 6 bases and J lost 8, with 19 bases in between. CDR1 and CDR2 from the germline V gene are MDHEN and SYDVKM. The CDR3 sequence: CASRWGAEELGYTF. CDR3 nucleotides: TGTGCCAGCAGATGGGGCGCGGAAGAGTTAGGCTACACCTTC.

The DNA of the CDR3 is TGTGCCAGCAAGTTTATAGGTACCGGGGAGCTGTTTTTT. It yields the protein CASKFIGTGELFF. The chain couples TRBV12-3 or TRBV12-4 to TRBJ2-2; D gene uncertain. V lost 7 bases and J 5 bases, leaving 11 bases between the germline ends. The CDR3 extends over 13 amino acids.

The CDR3 DNA follows: TGTGCCAGCAGTCAACAAATCACAGGCCGAGGGCTGTTTTTT. Translating it yields CASSQQITGRGLFF. The chain links TRBV6-5 to TRBJ1-4, with D perhaps TRBD1 (5 bases). The CDR3 totals 14 residues. V lost 5 bases and J 14 bases, leaving 21 bases between the germline ends. Germline V CDR1 and CDR2: MNHEY, SVGAGI.

J is TRBJ1-2 and V is TRBV6-5; a possible D gene is TRBD1 (5 bases). Trimming shortened V by 6 bases and J by 4 bases, and 12 bases separated the two germline ends. Germline-derived CDR1 and CDR2 are MNHEY and SVGAGI. This CDR3 is built from 13 residues. CDR3 amino acids: CASSAGGVYGYTF. The CDR3 coding sequence is TGTGCCAGCAGCGCCGGGGGTGTCTATGGCTACACCTTC.

This chain joins TRBV7-2 and TRBJ1-5; D ambiguous. The CDR3 covers 14 residues. Germline V gene sequence: CDR1 SGHTA, CDR2 FQGNSA. Trimming shortened V by 3 bases and J by 7 bases, and 13 bases separated the two germline ends. CDR3 protein: CASSFKGGPQPQHF. DNA of the CDR3: TGTGCCAGCAGCTTCAAGGGCGGCCCGCAGCCCCAGCATTTT.

The CDR3 sequence: CASSLTRGMNTEAFF. CDR3 DNA sequence: TGTGCCAGCAGCTTAACCAGGGGAATGAACACTGAAGCTTTCTTT. The chain has TRBV7-9 and TRBJ1-1; a weak D match, TRBD1 (6 bases). V was pared by 2 bases and J by 0 bases, with 10 bases between. The CDR3 runs 15 residues. Germline values: CDR1 SEHNR, CDR2 FQNEAQ (reference sequence).

J is TRBJ1-2 and V is TRBV28; weak D call: TRBD1 (6 bases). Trimming pared 4 bases from V and 4 bases from J, leaving 7 bases between. The CDR3 totals 12 residues. Germline-derived CDR1 and CDR2 are MDHEN and SYDVKM. CDR3 sequence reads: CASSSTGYGYTF. The CDR3 DNA follows: TGTGCCAGCAGTTCGACAGGCTATGGCTACACCTTC.